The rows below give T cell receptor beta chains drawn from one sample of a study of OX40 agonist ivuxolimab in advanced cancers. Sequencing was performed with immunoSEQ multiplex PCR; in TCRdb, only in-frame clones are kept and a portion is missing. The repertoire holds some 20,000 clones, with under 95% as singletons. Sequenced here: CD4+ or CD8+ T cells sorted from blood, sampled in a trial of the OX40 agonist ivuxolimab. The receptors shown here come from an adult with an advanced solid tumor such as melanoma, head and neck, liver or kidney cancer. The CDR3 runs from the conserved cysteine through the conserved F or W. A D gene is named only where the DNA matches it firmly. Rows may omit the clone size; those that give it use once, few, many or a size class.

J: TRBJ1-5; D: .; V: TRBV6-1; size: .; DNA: TGTGCCACCGACTATCTGGGCCAGCCCCAGCATTTT; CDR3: CATDYLGQPQHF
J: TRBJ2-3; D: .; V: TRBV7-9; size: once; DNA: TGTGCCAGCAGCCACAGGGCTTATCTTATCGATACGCAGTATTTT; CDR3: CASSHRAYLIDTQYF
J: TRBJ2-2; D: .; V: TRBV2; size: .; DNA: TGTGCCAGCAGTGACAGGGTAGGCGGGGAGCTGTTTTTT; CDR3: CASSDRVGGELFF
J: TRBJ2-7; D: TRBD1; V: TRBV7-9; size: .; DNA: TGTGCCAGCAGCCACGGACAGGGACGGGGAGATTCCTACGAGCAGTACTTC; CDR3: CASSHGQGRGDSYEQYF
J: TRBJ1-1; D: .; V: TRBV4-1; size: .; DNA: TGCGCCAGCAGCCAAGAGACAGCGAACACTGAAGCTTTCTTT; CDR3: CASSQETANTEAFF
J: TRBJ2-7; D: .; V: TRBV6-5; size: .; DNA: TGTGCCAGCAGCCCCGGAGCTTCCTACGAGCAGTACTTC; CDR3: CASSPGASYEQYF
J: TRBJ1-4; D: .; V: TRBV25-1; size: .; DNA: TGTGCCAGCAGTGGAACCGGGACGTTAGCAGAAAAACTGTTTTTT; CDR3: CASSGTGTLAEKLFF
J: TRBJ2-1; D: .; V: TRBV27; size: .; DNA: TGTGCCAGCAGCATTCAGGGGGGCGCCTACAATGAGCAGTTCTTC; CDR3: CASSIQGGAYNEQFF
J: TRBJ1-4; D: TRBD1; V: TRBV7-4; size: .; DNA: TGTGCCAGCAGCTGCCGGACAGGAAATGAAAAACTGTTTTTT; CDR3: CASSCRTGNEKLFF
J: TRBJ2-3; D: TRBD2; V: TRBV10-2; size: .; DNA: TGCGCCAGCAGAAAGGGCGGGGGATCAGATACGCAGTATTTT; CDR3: CASRKGGGSDTQYF
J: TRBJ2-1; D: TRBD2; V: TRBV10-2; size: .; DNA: TGCGCCAGCAGTGAGCTAGCGGGGGGACTTGGGAATGAGCAGTTCTTC; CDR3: CASSELAGGLGNEQFF
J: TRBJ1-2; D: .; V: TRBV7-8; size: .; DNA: TGTGCCAGCAGCCCCGAGTGGGGAGGGTCGAACTATGGCTACACCTTC; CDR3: CASSPEWGGSNYGYTF
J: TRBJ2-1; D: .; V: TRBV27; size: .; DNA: TGTGCCAGCACTCTGGGAAAGAGCTACAATGAGCAGTTCTTC; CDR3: CASTLGKSYNEQFF
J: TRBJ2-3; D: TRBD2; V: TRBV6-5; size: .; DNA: TGTGCCAGCAGCGGACTAGCGGGGGGTTCAGATACGCAGTATTTT; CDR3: CASSGLAGGSDTQYF
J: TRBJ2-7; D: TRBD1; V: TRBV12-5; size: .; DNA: TGTGCTAGTGCCTTACTGGGACAGGGGTTCCACGAGCAGTACTTC; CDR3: CASALLGQGFHEQYF
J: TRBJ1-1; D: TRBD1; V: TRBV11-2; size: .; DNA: TGTGCCAGCAGCCCAACAGGGGGGAACACTGAAGCTTTCTTT; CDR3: CASSPTGGNTEAFF
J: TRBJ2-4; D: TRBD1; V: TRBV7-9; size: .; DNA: TGTGCCAGCAGCTCTACAGGGGGAGTCGAGAACATTCAGTACTTC; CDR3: CASSSTGGVENIQYF
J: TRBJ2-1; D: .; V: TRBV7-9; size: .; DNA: TGTGCCAGCAGCCTCGGGACAATCAAGTTCTTC; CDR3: CASSLGTIKFF
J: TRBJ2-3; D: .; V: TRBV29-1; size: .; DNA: TGCAGCGTTGAAGACTCGACGCAGTATTTT; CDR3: CSVEDSTQYF
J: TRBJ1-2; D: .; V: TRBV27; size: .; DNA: TGTGCCAGCAGTTTATCGATAGGAGTTCTCTCTAACTATGGCTACACCTTC; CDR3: CASSLSIGVLSNYGYTF
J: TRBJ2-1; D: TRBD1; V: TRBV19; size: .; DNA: TGTGCCAGTAGTATAGCAGGGGGTCGGGACTCCTACAATGAGCAGTTCTTC; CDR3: CASSIAGGRDSYNEQFF
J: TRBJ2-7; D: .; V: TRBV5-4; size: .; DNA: TGTGCCAGCAGCTTGGTAGGGGACTCCTACGAGCAGTACTTC; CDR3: CASSLVGDSYEQYF
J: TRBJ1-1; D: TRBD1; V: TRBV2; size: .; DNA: TGTGCCAGCAGTGTCGGGACAGGCTCGAACACTGAAGCTTTCTTT; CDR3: CASSVGTGSNTEAFF
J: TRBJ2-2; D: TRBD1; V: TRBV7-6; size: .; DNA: TGTGCCAGCAGCTTAGAGTGGGACAGGGGGTCCTATAAGTACACCGGGGAGCTGTTTTTT; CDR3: CASSLEWDRGSYKYTGELFF
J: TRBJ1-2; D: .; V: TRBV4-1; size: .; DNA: TGCGCCAGCAGCCAAGTAAAGGACACGAACTATGGCTACACCTTC; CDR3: CASSQVKDTNYGYTF
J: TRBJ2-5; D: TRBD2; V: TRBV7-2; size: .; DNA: TGTGCCAGCAGGACTAGCGGGGGGCACGAGACCCAGTACTTC; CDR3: CASRTSGGHETQYF
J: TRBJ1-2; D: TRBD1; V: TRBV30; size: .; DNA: TGTGCCTGGATAGGACTACCGGGACAGGGTTATGGCTACACCTTC; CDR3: CAWIGLPGQGYGYTF
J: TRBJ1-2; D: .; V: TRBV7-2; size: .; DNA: TGTGCCACCCAGATAAGGGACTATGGCTACACCTTC; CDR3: CATQIRDYGYTF
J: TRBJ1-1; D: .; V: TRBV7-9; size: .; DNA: TGTGCCAGCAGCTTAGGGGCAGATGGGGACACTGAAGCTTTCTTT; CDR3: CASSLGADGDTEAFF
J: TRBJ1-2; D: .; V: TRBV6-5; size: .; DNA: TGTGCCAGCAGTTACGATGCGGGGGCCAATGGCTACACCTTC; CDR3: CASSYDAGANGYTF
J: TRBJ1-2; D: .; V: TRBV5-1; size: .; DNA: TGCGCCAGCAGCTTGGAGGGCAGGGTAATGGATGGCTACACCTTC; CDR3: CASSLEGRVMDGYTF
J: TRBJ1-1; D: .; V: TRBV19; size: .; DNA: TGTGCCAGTAGTATCGGCGGGGGGTGGAACACTGAAGCTTTCTTT; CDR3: CASSIGGGWNTEAFF
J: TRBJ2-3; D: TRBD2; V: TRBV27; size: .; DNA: TGTGCCAGCAGTTCCTTAGCGGGGGGACCCTATAGCACAGATACGCAGTATTTT; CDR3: CASSSLAGGPYSTDTQYF
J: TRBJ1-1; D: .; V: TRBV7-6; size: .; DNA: TGTGCCAGCAGCTTATCGGGTTACGGGAACACTGAAGCTTTCTTT; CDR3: CASSLSGYGNTEAFF
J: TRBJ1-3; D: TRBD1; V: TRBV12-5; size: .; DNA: TGTGCTAGTGGTTCCGGGACAGGCATATTTGGAAACACCATATATTTT; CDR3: CASGSGTGIFGNTIYF
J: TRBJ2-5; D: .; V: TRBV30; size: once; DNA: TGTGCCTGGAGTTCTGGGGTCCAAGAGACCCAGTACTTC; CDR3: CAWSSGVQETQYF
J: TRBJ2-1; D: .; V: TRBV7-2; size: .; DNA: TGTGCCAGCAGCCCGGGACTCGAAGCCAATGAGCAGTTCTTC; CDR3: CASSPGLEANEQFF
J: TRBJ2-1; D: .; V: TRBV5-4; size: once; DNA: TGTGCCAGCAGCTCACCCGGGGGGCCCCACAATGAGCAGTTCTTC; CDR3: CASSSPGGPHNEQFF